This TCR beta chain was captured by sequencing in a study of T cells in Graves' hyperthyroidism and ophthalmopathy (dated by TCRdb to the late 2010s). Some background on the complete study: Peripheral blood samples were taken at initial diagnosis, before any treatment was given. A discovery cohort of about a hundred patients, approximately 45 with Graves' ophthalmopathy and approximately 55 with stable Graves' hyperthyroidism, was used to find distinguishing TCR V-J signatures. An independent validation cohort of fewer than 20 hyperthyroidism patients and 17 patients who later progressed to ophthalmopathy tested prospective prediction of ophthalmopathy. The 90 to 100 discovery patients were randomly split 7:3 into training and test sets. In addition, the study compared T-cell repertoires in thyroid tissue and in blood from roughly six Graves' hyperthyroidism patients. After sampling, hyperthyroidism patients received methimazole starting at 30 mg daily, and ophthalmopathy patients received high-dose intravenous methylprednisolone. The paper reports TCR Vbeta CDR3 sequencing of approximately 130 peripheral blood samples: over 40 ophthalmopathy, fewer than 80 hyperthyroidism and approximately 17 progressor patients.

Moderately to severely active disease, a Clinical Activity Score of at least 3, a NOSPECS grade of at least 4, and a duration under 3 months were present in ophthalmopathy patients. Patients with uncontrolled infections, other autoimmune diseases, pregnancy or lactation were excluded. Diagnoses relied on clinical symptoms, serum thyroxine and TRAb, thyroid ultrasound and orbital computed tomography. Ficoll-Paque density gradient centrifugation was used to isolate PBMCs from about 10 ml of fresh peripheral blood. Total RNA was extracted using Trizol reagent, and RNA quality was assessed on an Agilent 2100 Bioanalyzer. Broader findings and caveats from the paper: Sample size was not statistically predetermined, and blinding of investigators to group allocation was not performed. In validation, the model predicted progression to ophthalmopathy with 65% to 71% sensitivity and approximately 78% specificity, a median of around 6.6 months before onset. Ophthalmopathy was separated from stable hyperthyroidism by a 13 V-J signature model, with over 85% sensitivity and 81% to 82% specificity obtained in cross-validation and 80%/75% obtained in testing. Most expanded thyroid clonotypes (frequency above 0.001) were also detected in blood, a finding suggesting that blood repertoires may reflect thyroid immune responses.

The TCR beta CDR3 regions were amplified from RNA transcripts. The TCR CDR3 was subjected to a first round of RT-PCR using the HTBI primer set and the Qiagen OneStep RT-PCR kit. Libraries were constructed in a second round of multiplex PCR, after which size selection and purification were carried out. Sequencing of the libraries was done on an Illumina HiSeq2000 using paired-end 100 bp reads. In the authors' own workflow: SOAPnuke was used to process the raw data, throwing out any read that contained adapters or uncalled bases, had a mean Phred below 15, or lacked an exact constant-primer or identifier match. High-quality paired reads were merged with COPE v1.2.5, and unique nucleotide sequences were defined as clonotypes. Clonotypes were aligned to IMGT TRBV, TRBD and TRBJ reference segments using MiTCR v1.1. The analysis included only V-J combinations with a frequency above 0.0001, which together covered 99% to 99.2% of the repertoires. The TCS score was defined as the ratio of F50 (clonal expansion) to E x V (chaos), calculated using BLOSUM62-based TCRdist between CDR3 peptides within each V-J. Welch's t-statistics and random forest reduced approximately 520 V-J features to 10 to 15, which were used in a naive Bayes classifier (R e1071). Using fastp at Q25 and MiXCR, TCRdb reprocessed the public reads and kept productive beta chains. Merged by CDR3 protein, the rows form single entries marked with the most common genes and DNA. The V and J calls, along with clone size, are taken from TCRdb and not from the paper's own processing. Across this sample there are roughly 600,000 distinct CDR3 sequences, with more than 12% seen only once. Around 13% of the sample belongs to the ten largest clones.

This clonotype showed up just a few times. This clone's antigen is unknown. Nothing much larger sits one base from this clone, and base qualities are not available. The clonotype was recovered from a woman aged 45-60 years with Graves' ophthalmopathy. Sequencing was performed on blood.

The sequenced DNA: TGTGCCAGCAGCCCAATAGGTTTCAAAGATACGCAGTATTTT. This is translated as CASSPIGFKDTQYF. The rearrangement combines TRBV12-3 or TRBV12-4 with TRBJ2-3; no D gene is confidently identified. The CDR3 goes from the cysteine to the phenylalanine over 14 residues. Only the CDR3 DNA is retained, 42 bases long and in frame from the first base. The V and J ends are trimmed by 6 bases and 5 bases, leaving 15 bases between them.